This entry concerns a single T cell receptor beta chain. The antigen is not known. These data come from a study of T cell responses to AZD1222 COVID-19 vaccine. Study at large: Timing groups of about 4 and about 12 weeks for second doses were pooled. Study-wide findings and caveats: Nearly half of unique spike-specific TCRs reportedly avoided B.1.351 and B.1.1.7 mutated regions. In a largely white British group with more females than males, clonal diversity was possibly underestimated.

Germline V lookup: CDR1 SGDLS, CDR2 YYNGEE. Trimming took off 0 bases at V and 0 bases at J, with 7 bases between the two ends. This CDR3 has 15 amino acids. TCRdb's copy holds only in-frame clones and misses some; the assay was immunoSEQ multiplex PCR. The sample contains 100,000 to 150,000 clones, just over 90% of which appear only once. The specimen was peripheral blood, collected on day 0 of AZD1222 vaccination. This clonotype was obtained from an adult in good health. The chain recombines TRBV9 with TRBJ2-1; D not resolved. The CDR3 DNA reads as TGTGCCAGCAGCGTAGTACCCAACTCCTACAATGAGCAGTTCTTC. Translating it yields CASSVVPNSYNEQFF.